The entry below gives a single T cell receptor (beta chain) sequence along with its context. The CDR3 loop spans 16 amino acids. Germline values: CDR1 SGDLS, CDR2 YYNGEE. Germline trimming cut 3 bases from V and 11 bases from J; bases unmatched to any gene: 11. The data were produced by immunoSEQ multiplex PCR, yet TCRdb's version contains in-frame clones alone and is incomplete. The table has about 2.3 million clones, roughly 90% seen once. This sample is drawn from a study of shared clonotypes between healthy human individuals. The sequence came from a man between 18 and 29 years old in good health. Some clones in this sample may be carry-over from other donors' samples. Input material: naive CD4+ T cells from PBMCs. The subset denotes: CD45RA+ positively selected. The chain uses TRBV9 and TRBJ2-3; TRBD2 agrees at 14 bases. The CDR3 protein is CASSAGTSGSPLEQYF. The CDR3 coding sequence is TGTGCCAGCAGCGCCGGGACTAGCGGGAGTCCTCTCGAGCAGTATTTT.